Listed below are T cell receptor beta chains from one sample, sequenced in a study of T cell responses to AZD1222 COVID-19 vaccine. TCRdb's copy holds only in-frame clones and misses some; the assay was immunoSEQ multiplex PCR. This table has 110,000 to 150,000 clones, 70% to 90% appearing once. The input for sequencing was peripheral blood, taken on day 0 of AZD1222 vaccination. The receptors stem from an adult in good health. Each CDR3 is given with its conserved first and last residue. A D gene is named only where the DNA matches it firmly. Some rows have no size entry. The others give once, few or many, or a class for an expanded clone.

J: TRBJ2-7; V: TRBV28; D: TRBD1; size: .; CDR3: CASRATWGQAYEQYF; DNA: TGTGCCAGCAGAGCAACCTGGGGACAGGCCTACGAGCAGTACTTC
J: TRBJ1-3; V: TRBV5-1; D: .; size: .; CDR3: CASSPRTPNSGNTIYF; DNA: TGCGCCAGCAGCCCTAGGACTCCGAACTCTGGAAACACCATATATTTT
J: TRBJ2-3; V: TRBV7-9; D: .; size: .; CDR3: CASSLSPDPTDTQYF; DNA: TGTGCCAGCAGCTTATCTCCGGACCCCACAGATACGCAGTATTTT
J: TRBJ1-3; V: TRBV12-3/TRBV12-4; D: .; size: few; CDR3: CASSRSGNTIYF; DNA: TGTGCCAGCAGCCGGTCTGGAAACACCATATATTTT
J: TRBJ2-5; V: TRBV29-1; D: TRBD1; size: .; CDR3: CSVGQGTGETQYF; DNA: TGCAGCGTTGGACAGGGGACCGGGGAGACCCAGTACTTC
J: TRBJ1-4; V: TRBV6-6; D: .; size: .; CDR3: CASSAAGTSFF; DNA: TGTGCCAGCAGTGCTGCCGGGACAAGCTTTTTT
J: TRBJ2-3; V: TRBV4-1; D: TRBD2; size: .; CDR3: CASSQETPREGPDTQYF; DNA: TGCGCCAGCAGCCAAGAAACCCCGAGGGAGGGCCCAGATACGCAGTATTTT
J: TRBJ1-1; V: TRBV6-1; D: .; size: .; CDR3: CASSEGQGMGMNTEAFF; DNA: TGTGCCAGCAGTGAAGGGCAGGGGATGGGCATGAACACTGAAGCTTTCTTT
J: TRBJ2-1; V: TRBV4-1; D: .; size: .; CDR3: CASSQEGRSSYNEQFF; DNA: TGCGCCAGCAGCCAAGAGGGAAGGAGCTCCTACAATGAGCAGTTCTTC
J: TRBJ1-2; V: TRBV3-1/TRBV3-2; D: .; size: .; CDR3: CASSQERSANYGYTF; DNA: TGTGCCAGCAGCCAAGAAAGGTCAGCTAACTATGGCTACACCTTC
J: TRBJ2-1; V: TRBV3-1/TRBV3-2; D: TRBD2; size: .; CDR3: CASSQPGGEQFF; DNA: TGTGCCAGCAGCCAACCGGGGGGGGAGCAGTTCTTC
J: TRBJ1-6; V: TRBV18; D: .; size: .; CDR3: CASSPPNRADNSPLHF; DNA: TGTGCCAGCTCACCACCGAACAGGGCTGATAATTCACCCCTCCACTTT
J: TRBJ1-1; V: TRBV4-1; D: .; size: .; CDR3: CASALGVLNTEAFF; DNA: TGCGCCAGCGCGTTAGGGGTCCTGAACACTGAAGCTTTCTTT
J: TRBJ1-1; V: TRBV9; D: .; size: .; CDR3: CASSVGVMNTEAFF; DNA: TGTGCCAGCAGCGTAGGGGTAATGAACACTGAAGCTTTCTTT
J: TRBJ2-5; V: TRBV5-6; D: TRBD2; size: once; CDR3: CASNWGGETQYF; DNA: TGTGCCAGCAATTGGGGGGGGGAGACCCAGTACTTC
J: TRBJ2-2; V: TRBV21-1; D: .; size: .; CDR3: CASSKTGTSGRWCTGELFF; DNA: TGTGCCAGCAGCAAAACGGGGACTAGCGGGAGGTGGTGCACCGGGGAGCTGTTTTTT